The TCR beta chain under discussion was sequenced for a study of T cell repertoires in cytomegalovirus infection. TCRdb reprocessed the reads with MiXCR, giving one entry per CDR3 protein. The sample yields roughly 630,000 distinct CDR3 sequences, 24% seen once. This clonotype was counted between two and nine times. The CDR3 has 14 amino acids. The germline gives CDR1 SGHDN, CDR2 FVKESK. Trimming pared 4 bases from V and 2 bases from J, leaving 11 bases between. Sequences were obtained from CD8+ T cells from PBMCs. The gene calls are TRBV14 and TRBJ1-1; D not resolved. This sequence originates from a human donor in good health (CMV status not recorded). Some clones in this sample may be carry-over from other donors' samples. For the CDR3, the DNA is TGTGCCAGCAGCCTGACGGCCGGTAACACTGAAGCTTTCTTT. This gives the protein CASSLTAGNTEAFF.